Listed below are T cell receptor beta chains from one sample, sequenced in a study of T cells in Graves' hyperthyroidism and ophthalmopathy. TCRdb re-derived calls from the multiplex PCR reads in MiXCR, one entry per CDR3 protein. The table shows about 380,000 distinct CDR3 sequences, with over 11% occurring only once. Sequenced material: blood. These receptor sequences come from a woman aged 60-70 years with Graves' hyperthyroidism. The CDR3 runs from the conserved cysteine through the conserved F or W. A D gene is named only where the DNA matches it firmly. Clone size is shown for a subset of rows, as once, few, many or a class of expanded clone.

d_gene: -; abundance: many; j_gene: TRBJ2-7; v_gene: TRBV24-1; CDR3nt: TGTGCCACCAGGCACGGGAGAGGAGTCGAGCAGTACTTC; CDR3aa: CATRHGRGVEQYF
d_gene: TRBD2; abundance: -; j_gene: TRBJ2-1; v_gene: TRBV2; CDR3nt: TGTGCCAGCAGTGAATTGGTGGGACTAGCGGCTGCCGGGGAGTTCTTC; CDR3aa: CASSELVGLAAAGEFF
d_gene: -; abundance: few; j_gene: TRBJ1-2; v_gene: TRBV12-3/TRBV12-4; CDR3nt: TGTGCCAGCCTCCAACACGGACCGTATGGCTACACCTTC; CDR3aa: CASLQHGPYGYTF
d_gene: -; abundance: many; j_gene: TRBJ2-7; v_gene: TRBV10-3; CDR3nt: TGTGCCATCAGTGTGACCCCTTGGGGCGAGCAGTACTTC; CDR3aa: CAISVTPWGEQYF
d_gene: TRBD1; abundance: many; j_gene: TRBJ2-2; v_gene: TRBV7-7; CDR3nt: TGTGCTAGCAGCTATGGACAGGGGATTGGCGGGGAGCTGTTTTTT; CDR3aa: CASSYGQGIGGELFF
d_gene: -; abundance: -; j_gene: TRBJ2-7; v_gene: TRBV13; CDR3nt: TGTGCCAGCAGCGCCCGAGGATTCCGCTCCTACGAGCAGTACTTC; CDR3aa: CASSARGFRSYEQYF
d_gene: -; abundance: few; j_gene: TRBJ2-7; v_gene: TRBV6-1; CDR3nt: TGTGCCAGTCGGAGAGGGTTCGGGAACTCCTACGAGCAGTACTTC; CDR3aa: CASRRGFGNSYEQYF
d_gene: TRBD2; abundance: few; j_gene: TRBJ2-5; v_gene: TRBV10-3; CDR3nt: TGTGCCATCGAGTCTAGCGGGTCGAAGACCCAGTACTTC; CDR3aa: CAIESSGSKTQYF
d_gene: -; abundance: few; j_gene: TRBJ2-1; v_gene: TRBV7-9; CDR3nt: TGTGCCAGCAGCTTACAACAGGACCCTTACAATGAGCAGTTCTTC; CDR3aa: CASSLQQDPYNEQFF
d_gene: -; abundance: many; j_gene: TRBJ2-5; v_gene: TRBV5-1; CDR3nt: TGCGCCAGCAGCGGTTTGAACCGCTCGAGGACCCAGTACTTC; CDR3aa: CASSGLNRSRTQYF
d_gene: TRBD1; abundance: many; j_gene: TRBJ2-7; v_gene: TRBV10-3; CDR3nt: TGTGCCATCAGCGCGACAGGGTACGAGCAGTACTTC; CDR3aa: CAISATGYEQYF
d_gene: -; abundance: -; j_gene: TRBJ1-1; v_gene: TRBV24-1; CDR3nt: TGTGCCACCAGTGAATGGAGGCGTACAGTTTACAGTAGAAGAGTCACTGAAGCTTTCTTT; CDR3aa: CATSEWRRTVYSRRVTEAFF
d_gene: TRBD2; abundance: -; j_gene: TRBJ2-7; v_gene: TRBV20-1; CDR3nt: TGCAGTGCTAGTGAGGCTAGCGGGGGGACCTACGAGCAGTACTTC; CDR3aa: CSASEASGGTYEQYF
d_gene: TRBD2; abundance: many; j_gene: TRBJ2-1; v_gene: TRBV11-1; CDR3nt: TGTGCCAGCAGCTCGGGACTACCGAACCTCAATGAGCAGTTCTTC; CDR3aa: CASSSGLPNLNEQFF
d_gene: TRBD2; abundance: -; j_gene: TRBJ2-1; v_gene: TRBV20-1; CDR3nt: TGCAGTGCCTTTATCTGGGGACTAGCGGGAGAAGGCTCCTACAATGAGCAGTTCTTC; CDR3aa: CSAFIWGLAGEGSYNEQFF
d_gene: TRBD2; abundance: once; j_gene: TRBJ2-5; v_gene: TRBV2; CDR3nt: TGTGCCACCGACGGACTAGCGGGAGGGCCTGGGGAGACCCAGTACTTC; CDR3aa: CATDGLAGGPGETQYF
d_gene: -; abundance: many; j_gene: TRBJ2-2; v_gene: TRBV9; CDR3nt: TGTGCCAGCAGCGGCAACACCGGGGAGCTGTTTTTT; CDR3aa: CASSGNTGELFF
d_gene: -; abundance: -; j_gene: TRBJ2-6; v_gene: TRBV5-6; CDR3nt: TGTGCCAGCAGCCGGGGTTGGGGGGCTGGGGCCAACGTCCTGACTTTC; CDR3aa: CASSRGWGAGANVLTF
d_gene: -; abundance: many; j_gene: TRBJ2-7; v_gene: TRBV12-3/TRBV12-4; CDR3nt: TGTGCCAGCAGTCCCTCCTACACGGGCTACGAGCAGTACTTC; CDR3aa: CASSPSYTGYEQYF
d_gene: TRBD2; abundance: -; j_gene: TRBJ2-3; v_gene: TRBV3-1; CDR3nt: TGTGCCAGCAGCCAAGGGTCGACTAGCGGGAGCACAGATACGCAGTATTTT; CDR3aa: CASSQGSTSGSTDTQYF
d_gene: TRBD2; abundance: few; j_gene: TRBJ2-3; v_gene: TRBV5-1; CDR3nt: TGCGCCAGCAGCTTGGCCGGAGCGGGAGGGGGCACAGATACGCAGTATTTT; CDR3aa: CASSLAGAGGGTDTQYF
d_gene: TRBD1; abundance: few; j_gene: TRBJ1-4; v_gene: TRBV12-3/TRBV12-4; CDR3nt: TGTGCCAGCACCACGGACAGGGGGCGCGAAAAACTGTTTTTT; CDR3aa: CASTTDRGREKLFF
d_gene: -; abundance: -; j_gene: TRBJ1-4; v_gene: TRBV20-1; CDR3nt: TGCAGTGCCGCGCTCCACCTGGGAGGGAATAATGAAAAACTGTTTTTT; CDR3aa: CSAALHLGGNNEKLFF
d_gene: TRBD1; abundance: -; j_gene: TRBJ1-3; v_gene: TRBV18; CDR3nt: TGTGCCAGCTCACGCGGGGACAGGCACGCTGGAAACACCATATATTTT; CDR3aa: CASSRGDRHAGNTIYF
d_gene: TRBD1; abundance: few; j_gene: TRBJ2-1; v_gene: TRBV6-2/TRBV6-3; CDR3nt: TGTGCCGGCAGGGGGACAGGGCGGGATGAGCAGTTCTTC; CDR3aa: CAGRGTGRDEQFF
d_gene: -; abundance: many; j_gene: TRBJ1-1; v_gene: TRBV27; CDR3nt: TGTGCCAGCAGTTTACTGGACAGCGTGAACACTGAAGCTTTCTTT; CDR3aa: CASSLLDSVNTEAFF
d_gene: TRBD2; abundance: many; j_gene: TRBJ2-7; v_gene: TRBV30; CDR3nt: TGTGCCTGGAAGCCTCCACTAGCGGAAACCTACGAGCAGTACTTC; CDR3aa: CAWKPPLAETYEQYF
d_gene: -; abundance: few; j_gene: TRBJ2-1; v_gene: TRBV3-1; CDR3nt: TGTGCCAGCAGCCCAAAGATCCCCAGACACAATGAGCAGTTCTTC; CDR3aa: CASSPKIPRHNEQFF
d_gene: TRBD1; abundance: many; j_gene: TRBJ2-5; v_gene: TRBV7-9; CDR3nt: TGTGCCAGCAGCTGGATGACAGGGGGGCAAGAGACCCAGTACTTC; CDR3aa: CASSWMTGGQETQYF
d_gene: TRBD1; abundance: many; j_gene: TRBJ1-1; v_gene: TRBV6-1; CDR3nt: TGTGCCAGCAGACCTCAACCGGGACAGGGGGCGGACACTGAAGCTTTCTTT; CDR3aa: CASRPQPGQGADTEAFF
d_gene: TRBD1; abundance: -; j_gene: TRBJ2-1; v_gene: TRBV20-1; CDR3nt: TGCAGTGCCCGGACAGGGGATGAGCAGTTCTTC; CDR3aa: CSARTGDEQFF
d_gene: -; abundance: -; j_gene: TRBJ2-7; v_gene: TRBV6-1; CDR3nt: TGTGCCAGTCAAACGACAGTGGGAGGACCTTACGAGCAGTACTTC; CDR3aa: CASQTTVGGPYEQYF
d_gene: -; abundance: many; j_gene: TRBJ1-2; v_gene: TRBV12-5; CDR3nt: TGTGCTAGTGGTTTGGTCCCCGTGGATGGCTACACCTTC; CDR3aa: CASGLVPVDGYTF
d_gene: -; abundance: -; j_gene: TRBJ1-1; v_gene: TRBV28; CDR3nt: TGTGCCAGCAGTTCAGCGGGCACTGAAGCTTTCTTT; CDR3aa: CASSSAGTEAFF
d_gene: TRBD1; abundance: -; j_gene: TRBJ2-1; v_gene: TRBV11-2; CDR3nt: TGTGCCAGCAGCTCCCCCGGGGGGGGGACAGGGGGCCGTGATGAGCAGTTCTTC; CDR3aa: CASSSPGGGTGGRDEQFF
d_gene: TRBD2; abundance: many; j_gene: TRBJ2-1; v_gene: TRBV28; CDR3nt: TGTGCCAGCAGTTTGGGCGGGAGTGTCTACAATGAGCAGTTCTTC; CDR3aa: CASSLGGSVYNEQFF
d_gene: TRBD1; abundance: many; j_gene: TRBJ2-3; v_gene: TRBV2; CDR3nt: TGTGCCAGCAGTGAATTTAGGGACAGGGACGCAGATACGCAGTATTTT; CDR3aa: CASSEFRDRDADTQYF
d_gene: -; abundance: few; j_gene: TRBJ2-2; v_gene: TRBV25-1; CDR3nt: TGTGCCAGCAGTGAGTCCCTTTACGGAAGTATGAACACCGGGGAGCTGTTTTTT; CDR3aa: CASSESLYGSMNTGELFF
d_gene: -; abundance: many; j_gene: TRBJ2-5; v_gene: TRBV27; CDR3nt: TGTGCCAGCACCTGGGGCGAGACCCAGTACTTC; CDR3aa: CASTWGETQYF
d_gene: TRBD2; abundance: few; j_gene: TRBJ2-5; v_gene: TRBV20-1; CDR3nt: TGCAGTGCTAGAGATTGGACTAGCGGGGTGCAAGAGACCCAGTACTTC; CDR3aa: CSARDWTSGVQETQYF
d_gene: TRBD2; abundance: many; j_gene: TRBJ2-3; v_gene: TRBV20-1; CDR3nt: TGCAGTGCTAGGGCCATAGCGGGGGACACAGATACGCAGTATTTT; CDR3aa: CSARAIAGDTDTQYF
d_gene: -; abundance: few; j_gene: TRBJ2-5; v_gene: TRBV12-3/TRBV12-4; CDR3nt: TGTGCCAGCAGTTCCGGACCGACCCAATTGTACTTC; CDR3aa: CASSSGPTQLYF
d_gene: -; abundance: -; j_gene: TRBJ1-4; v_gene: TRBV2; CDR3nt: TGTGCCAGCAGTGGACCGGGGGCCGGGGAAAAACTGTTTTTT; CDR3aa: CASSGPGAGEKLFF
d_gene: -; abundance: many; j_gene: TRBJ1-5; v_gene: TRBV18; CDR3nt: TGTGCCAGCTCACCACGGACGGCGAATCAGCCCCAGCATTTT; CDR3aa: CASSPRTANQPQHF
d_gene: TRBD2; abundance: many; j_gene: TRBJ2-3; v_gene: TRBV5-1; CDR3nt: TGCGCCAGCACCAGGCGGGAGAGCACAGATACGCGGTATTTT; CDR3aa: CASTRRESTDTRYF
d_gene: TRBD2; abundance: -; j_gene: TRBJ2-7; v_gene: TRBV7-9; CDR3nt: TGTGCCAGCAGCTTAGATCCGGGACTAGCGGGCTACGAGCAGTACTTC; CDR3aa: CASSLDPGLAGYEQYF
d_gene: -; abundance: many; j_gene: TRBJ2-3; v_gene: TRBV9; CDR3nt: TGTGCCAGCAGCGCCCCCCGGGAGCGGTCAGATACGCAGTATTTT; CDR3aa: CASSAPRERSDTQYF
d_gene: -; abundance: many; j_gene: TRBJ2-7; v_gene: TRBV28; CDR3nt: TGTGCCAGCAGTCTCGGGACGGCTTTCTCCTACGAGCAGTACTTC; CDR3aa: CASSLGTAFSYEQYF
d_gene: -; abundance: many; j_gene: TRBJ2-2; v_gene: TRBV6-1; CDR3nt: TGTGCCAGCGGACAGACCTCAGGGGCGGGCGGGGAGCTGTTTTTT; CDR3aa: CASGQTSGAGGELFF
d_gene: -; abundance: many; j_gene: TRBJ2-3; v_gene: TRBV7-9; CDR3nt: TGTGCCAGCAGCCATCTTAGCCGAGGAGATACGCAGTATTTT; CDR3aa: CASSHLSRGDTQYF